These 28 T cell receptor beta chains share one sample of origin, sequenced in a study of post-analysis software for immune sequencing data. Which antigens these TCRs recognize remains unknown. General study findings and limits: TRBV segments more frequent in patients than in controls numbered five and included TRBV5-6, TRBV5-1 and TRBV20-1.

Built from TCR beta cDNA, the libraries had unique molecular identifiers in them. Each CDR3 protein is one row after TCRdb ran MiXCR on the PCR reads. The sample has more than 450,000 distinct CDR3 sequences; roughly 47% are singletons. The sample consisted of blood. The receptors here all came from a girl aged 10-17 years with multiple sclerosis.

The rearrangement uses TRBV29-1 and TRBJ2-7, with 8 bases identical to TRBD2. The germline gives CDR1 SQVTM, CDR2 ANQGSEA. The CDR3 is made up of 14 amino acids. Germline trimming cut 2 bases from V and 3 bases from J; bases unmatched to any gene: 6. CDR3 DNA sequence: TGCAGCGTTGAACTCGGGGGGGCGGGCTACGAGCAGTACTTC. Translating gives CSVELGGAGYEQYF.

This clonotype was observed a few times. The gene calls are TRBV20-1 and TRBJ2-3, with 10 positions matching TRBD1. The CDR3 consists of 14 residues. Per germline, CDR1 DFQATT and CDR2 SNEGSKA (reference sequence). The J segment lost 4 bases and the V segment lost 4 bases, leaving 5 bases of the junction unmatched. CDR3 amino acids: CSATDRGGADTQYF. The CDR3 bases are TGCAGTGCTACGGACAGGGGGGGGGCAGATACGCAGTATTTT.

This clonotype came up a few times. The chain combines TRBV24-1 with TRBJ2-1; 9 bases line up with TRBD2. The V gene's germline CDR1 is KGHDR and CDR2 SFDVKD. Trimming took 3 bases from V and 6 from J; bases not matched to a gene: 14. This CDR3 is built from 18 residues. CDR3 in DNA: TGTGCCACCAGTGATCCACTGTTAGCGGGAGTCCTTTCCAATGAGCAGTTCTTC. Its protein is CATSDPLLAGVLSNEQFF.

J is TRBJ2-1 and V is TRBV14, with D uncertain. V was clipped by 4 bases and J by 6 bases, with 7 bases between them. The germline V gene has CDR1 SGHDN and CDR2 FVKESK. This CDR3 has 12 residues. This CDR3 is CASSLTRNEQFF. The DNA for the CDR3 is TGTGCCAGCAGCCTCACCCGCAATGAGCAGTTCTTC.

The V gene is TRBV5-1, the J gene TRBJ1-1; TRBD1 might be the D (5 bases). Germline V lookup: CDR1 SGHRS, CDR2 YFSETQ. CDR3 length: 14 residues. V lost 2 bases, J lost 0 bases, and 8 bases lay in between. The CDR3 region is CASSFGDVNTEAFF. The CDR3 coding sequence is TGCGCCAGCAGCTTCGGGGACGTGAACACTGAAGCTTTCTTT.

This sequence joins TRBV5-1 and TRBJ2-1, with 9 positions matching TRBD2. V shed 1 base, J shed 2 bases, and the junction held 7 bases outside the gene matches. The CDR3 spans 17 residues. Per the germline V gene, CDR1 is SGHRS and CDR2 is YFSETQ. The CDR3 region has the DNA TGCGCCAGCAGCTTGAGCGGGGGGCCTCCACCCTACAATGAGCAGTTCTTC. Residues: CASSLSGGPPPYNEQFF.

This clonotype was seen a handful of times. The chain uses TRBV5-1 and TRBJ2-3; D is perhaps TRBD1 or TRBD2 (5 bases each). This CDR3 contains 14 residues. Germline V gene data show CDR1 as SGHRS and CDR2 as YFSETQ. V lost 2 bases to trimming and J lost 0 bases, with 7 bases between them. CDR3 coding DNA: TGCGCCAGCAGCTTCCGGGACAGCACAGATACGCAGTATTTT. This gives the protein CASSFRDSTDTQYF.

In regard to this clonotype: The germline gene is not matched at one end of the junction; a read error may be the cause. The chain carries TRBV12-3 or TRBV12-4 and TRBJ1-2; D is ambiguous. The CDR3 is 14 residues long. This CDR3 is CANSPAATGVGYTF. For the CDR3, the DNA is TGTGCCAACAGTCCCGCGGCCACGGGAGTGGGCTACACCTTC.

Only a few counts were recorded for this clonotype. The chain employs TRBV12-3 or TRBV12-4 and TRBJ2-2; possible D gene TRBD2, 5 bases. The CDR3 length is 15 residues. V was pared by 6 bases and J by 2 bases, with 13 bases between. In DNA form, the CDR3 reads TGTGCCAGCAGGTCGAGCGGATTCAACACCGGGGAGCTGTTTTTT. It is translated as CASRSSGFNTGELFF.

This chain connects TRBV12-3 or TRBV12-4 to TRBJ2-5; D tentatively fits TRBD1 or TRBD2 (5 bases each). CDR3 length equals 14 residues. Trimming stripped 2 bases from V and 2 bases from J, with 9 bases between. The CDR3 reads CASSLWGNQETQYF. The CDR3 bases are TGTGCCAGCAGTTTATGGGGGAATCAAGAGACCCAGTACTTC.

This clonotype was detected only a few times. This rearrangement joins TRBV24-1 to TRBJ2-5, with D possibly matching TRBD2 (6 bases). In germline, CDR1 is KGHDR, CDR2 SFDVKD. V was clipped by 0 bases and J by 1 base, with 11 bases between them. This CDR3 comprises 16 residues. In nucleotides, the CDR3 is TGTGCCACCAGTGATTTGTCCGGGGAGGCCCAAGAGACCCAGTACTTC. This gives the protein CATSDLSGEAQETQYF.

The genes are TRBV28 and TRBJ2-7, with no clear D. Trimming pared 5 bases from V and 8 bases from J, leaving 16 bases between. The CDR3 spans 13 residues. CDR1 and CDR2 from the germline V gene are MDHEN and SYDVKM. CDR3 sequence reads: CASSERGGPQQYF. In DNA, the CDR3 is TGTGCCAGCAGTGAACGAGGTGGGCCCCAGCAGTACTTC.

On this clonotype itself: A much larger clone differs from this one at a single base, so this may be a read error. The chain is built from TRBV10-3 and TRBJ1-2; D is possibly TRBD1 (5 bases). This CDR3 is built from 13 residues. Germline V gene data show CDR1 as ENHRY and CDR2 as SYGVKD. The CDR3 region is CAISRDLNYDYTF. CDR3 sequence (DNA): TGTGCCATCAGCCGGGACCTCAACTATGACTACACCTTC.

CDR3 residues: CASSPHRGLAADTQYF. The CDR3 DNA reads TGTGCCAGCAGTCCCCACAGGGGACTAGCGGCAGATACGCAGTATTTT. V usage is TRBV12-3 or TRBV12-4 and J usage is TRBJ2-3; TRBD2 aligns across 11 bases. The CDR3 runs to 16 residues. The trim removed 5 bases at V and 4 bases at J, leaving 8 bases unmatched.

The V gene is TRBV20-1, the J gene TRBJ1-4, with 7 bases fitting TRBD1. The length of the CDR3 is 14 residues. From germline, CDR1 is DFQATT and CDR2 SNEGSKA (reference sequence). V lost 3 bases, J lost 4 bases, and 5 bases stayed unmatched. CDR3 loop: CSARATGINEKLFF. In DNA, the CDR3 is TGCAGTGCTAGGGCGACAGGGATTAATGAAAAACTGTTTTTT.

This clonotype was picked up many times. The V and J genes are TRBV20-1 and TRBJ2-7; 10 bases fit TRBD2. Looked up from germline, CDR1 is DFQATT and CDR2 is SNEGSKA (reference sequence). V trimming: 5 bases; J trimming: 4 bases; junction bases outside the gene matches: 2. This CDR3 spans 12 amino acids. The CDR3: CSAGLAEYEQYF. The CDR3 coding sequence is TGCAGTGCTGGACTAGCGGAGTACGAGCAGTACTTC.

Worth noting for this clonotype: One end of the junction varies from germline; a read error may be responsible. The chain is built from TRBV10-3 and TRBJ2-3, with TRBD1 as a possible D gene (6 bases). CDR1 and CDR2 (germline): ENHRY, SYGVKD. The CDR3 sequence is 14 residues long. CDR3: CATSRADSTDTRYF. The DNA for the CDR3 is TGTGCCACCAGTCGAGCGGACAGCACAGATACGCGGTATTTT.

This clonotype has just a few counts. The V call is TRBV9, the J call TRBJ2-4; no definite D call. The end of the DNA aligns better with TRBJ2-5, so the J call may be wrong. The germline V gene encodes CDR1 SGDLS and CDR2 YYNGEE. This CDR3 contains 13 residues. The CDR3 loop reads CASSKGSRETQYF. The CDR3 coding sequence is TGTGCCAGCAGCAAGGGCTCGAGAGAGACCCAGTACTTC.

This clonotype was recorded a few times. The rearrangement links TRBV7-2 to TRBJ2-1; D might be TRBD1 (6 bases). Germline CDR1 and CDR2: SGHTA and FQGNSA. The CDR3 runs 15 residues. V gave up 4 bases and J gave up 5 bases, with 15 bases separating them. DNA of the CDR3: TGTGCCAGCAGCTACTCAGGGGAAACCCACAATGAGCAGTTCTTC. Protein product: CASSYSGETHNEQFF.

This clonotype was observed a few times. J is TRBJ1-2 and V is TRBV29-1; the D gene is possibly TRBD1 (5 bases). The V end was cut by 1 base, the J end by 4 bases, with 13 bases between. CDR1 SQVTM and CDR2 ANQGSEA come from the germline V gene. The CDR3 loop spans 14 amino acids. CDR3 nucleotide sequence: TGCAGCGTTGAAGGCGGGACGGGAGCCTATGGCTACACCTTC. Its protein is CSVEGGTGAYGYTF. Combining the CDR3 with reference TRBV29-1 and TRBJ1-2 gives the whole variable domain SAVISQKPSRDICQRGTSLTIQCQVDSQVTMMFWYRQQPGQSLTLIATANQGSEATYESGFVIDKFPISRPNLTFSTLTVSNMSPEDSSIYLCSVEGGTGAYGYTFGSGTRLTVV.

The V and J genes are TRBV12-3 or TRBV12-4 and TRBJ1-5; 7 positions match TRBD1. This CDR3 has 15 residues. V dropped 4 bases and J dropped 0; count of bases not matched to a gene: 3. The DNA of the CDR3 is TGTGCCAGCAGTTCAGGGGGTTCTAGCAATCAGCCCCAGCATTTT. Protein product: CASSSGGSSNQPQHF.

The chain carries TRBV5-1 and TRBJ2-7; no clear D gene. The CDR3 consists of 15 residues. V was pared by 2 bases and J by 0 bases, with 12 bases between. Germline CDR1 SGHRS, CDR2 YFSETQ. CDR3: CASSFGGSSSYEQYF. The CDR3 region has the DNA TGCGCCAGCAGCTTTGGCGGTAGCAGCTCCTACGAGCAGTACTTC.

This chain links TRBV12-3 or TRBV12-4 with TRBJ2-1; 8 nucleotides match TRBD2. The V segment lost 4 bases and the J segment 7 bases; nucleotides outside the gene matches: 18. CDR3 size: 18 residues. CDR3 sequence: CASSSHGGTGGPGNEQFF. DNA of the CDR3: TGTGCCAGCAGTTCCCACGGGGGGACGGGAGGGCCAGGAAATGAGCAGTTCTTC.

As concerns this clonotype: At one end the junction does not follow the germline gene, possibly because of a read error. CDR3 coding DNA: TGTGCCAGCTCAATGACAGGGGGCACAGATACGAAGTATTTT. The encoded protein is CASSMTGGTDTKYF. The chain uses TRBV18 and TRBJ2-3, with 10 bases lining up with TRBD1. CDR3 size: 14 residues. Germline CDR1 reads KGHSH; CDR2 reads LQKENI.

This sequence joins TRBV7-2 and TRBJ2-3; no clear D. CDR1 SGHTA and CDR2 FQGNSA come from the germline V gene. The CDR3 is 15 amino acids. Trimming took 8 bases from V and 0 from J, leaving 15 bases between them. The CDR3 protein is CASYPGAASTDTQYF. The CDR3 region has the DNA TGTGCCAGCTACCCCGGTGCGGCTAGCACAGATACGCAGTATTTT.

The CDR3 loop reads CASSGAAGAQVNEQFF. Written as DNA, the CDR3 is TGTGCCAGCAGTGGCGCCGCGGGGGCGCAGGTGAATGAGCAGTTCTTC. This rearrangement joins TRBV2 to TRBJ2-1; tentatively, D is TRBD2 (7 bases). The V gene lost 4 bases and the J gene lost 7 bases, with 20 bases spanning the gap. The CDR3 consists of 16 residues. CDR1 is SNHLY, CDR2 FYNNEI, per germline. The entire variable domain, with the rest obtained from reference TRBV2 and TRBJ2-1, is as follows: EPEVTQTPSHQVTQMGQEVILRCVPISNHLYFYWYRQILGQKVEFLVSFYNNEISEKSEIFDDQFSVERPDGSNFTLKIRSTKLEDSAMYFCASSGAAGAQVNEQFFGPGTRLTVL.

This clonotype was found a few times. The genes are TRBV24-1 and TRBJ2-1; the D gene is possibly TRBD1 (6 bases). The V gene's germline CDR1 is KGHDR and CDR2 SFDVKD. V lost 2 bases and J lost 7, with 11 bases in between. This CDR3 is built from 14 residues. CDR3 in amino acids: CATSDSGTGNEQFF. The CDR3 region has the DNA TGTGCCACCAGTGATTCGGGCACAGGGAATGAGCAGTTCTTC.

A few counts support this clonotype. This rearrangement joins TRBV27 to TRBJ2-1; 10 bases match TRBD1. Germline loops: CDR1 MNHEY, CDR2 SMNVEV (reference sequence). V trimming: 7 bases; J trimming: 6 bases; junction bases outside the gene matches: 9. The CDR3 sequence is 15 residues long. The CDR3 coding sequence is TGTGCCAGCACCTCGGGGACAGGGGACCCCAATGAGCAGTTCTTC. Its protein product is CASTSGTGDPNEQFF.